This T cell receptor beta chain is from a study of cytomegalovirus exposure and HLA in healthy donors. Study observations and caveats: Reported findings show TCR beta sequences accurately forecast HLA-A and HLA-B alleles in most subjects. Reports described diagnosis of cytomegalovirus status by the classifier as highly specific and sensitive. The analysis excluded some indistinguishable V segments, including TRBV6-2 and TRBV6-3.

A multiplex PCR was run with 60 Vbeta primers and 13 Jbeta primers. The method was immunoSEQ multiplex PCR; TCRdb's version includes in-frame clones alone and lacks a portion of them. The data show over 100,000 clones, over 75% seen once. On this clone: Its antigen is unidentified.

The J segment lost 3 bases and the V segment lost 5 bases, leaving 6 bases of the junction unmatched. CDR3 length: 18 residues. Germline assignment: CDR1 SGHVS and CDR2 FQNEAQ. Sequencing was performed on PBMCs. The sequence derives from a man between 60 and 75 years old in good health and CMV-seropositive. The chain is built from TRBV7-8 and TRBJ2-2; TRBD2 aligns across 16 bases. CDR3 nucleotide sequence: TGTGCCAGCAGCCCAGGGACTAGCGGGGGGGCCGACACCGGGGAGCTGTTTTTT. Residues: CASSPGTSGGADTGELFF.